This TCR beta chain emerged from a study of T cells of healthy individuals (dated by TCRdb to the late 2010s). Comments on this clonotype: The specificity of this receptor is unknown. Base qualities were left out, and no much larger clone turns up one base away.

Library preparation employed 5' RACE. These reads were obtained on an Illumina MiSeq. TCRdb handled the public reads itself, with Q25 trimming in fastp and clone calling in MiXCR, and kept productive beta chains. When rows share a CDR3 protein, they turn into one entry using the most common DNA and genes. The sample table contains around 80,000 distinct CDR3 sequences; only one count was recorded for about 5% of them. The leading ten clones occupy 7.5% to 9.5% of the sample. V and J lose 10 bases and 6 bases, and a span of 19 bases separates them. The CDR3 contains 13 residues, cysteine and phenylalanine counted. Of all the DNA, just the CDR3 is kept, 39 bases in frame from base 1. Taken from the germline V gene, the CDR1 and CDR2 loops are MDHEN and SYDVKM.

The TCR comes from a female donor in good health. The chain is assembled from TRBV28 and TRBJ2-7, with TRBD2 perhaps the D gene, on 6 matching bases. For the CDR3, the sequence is CATISSTSTEQYF. The bases read TGTGCCACCATTTCCTCGACTAGTACCGAGCAGTACTTC.